The 29 T cell receptor beta chains below were found in one sample sequenced in a study of blood T cell repertoires in COVID-19. Libraries were prepared by immunoSEQ multiplex PCR; TCRdb keeps only in-frame clonotypes and omits some of them. The sample lists some 87,000 clones, roughly four fifths occurring once. Specimen: peripheral blood. These receptors originate from a woman of 80 years or more with active or convalescent COVID-19.

The chain links TRBV12-5 to TRBJ1-6, with D perhaps TRBD1 (6 bases). Germline V gene sequence: CDR1 LGHNT, CDR2 FRNRAP. CDR3 length equals 14 residues. Trimming cost V 6 bases and J 10 bases, with 16 bases left between them. CDR3 bases: TGTGCTAGTGGCCGGACTGGGGGCAAGTCACCCCTCCACTTT. It encodes CASGRTGGKSPLHF.

This chain links TRBV30 with TRBJ2-7, with a possible D match to TRBD2 (5 bases). Trimming cost V 5 bases and J 2 bases, with 13 bases left between them. CDR1 and CDR2 from the germline V gene are GTSNPN and SVGIG (reference sequence). The CDR3 loop spans 13 amino acids. CDR3 nucleotides: TGTGCCTGGGCTAGTGGGAGCGCCTACGAGCAGTACTTC. It yields the protein CAWASGSAYEQYF. Drawing the rest from reference TRBV30 and TRBJ2-7, the complete variable domain is SQTIHQWPATLVQPVGSPLSLECTVEGTSNPNLYWYRQAAGRGLQLLFYSVGIGQISSEVPQNLSASRPQDRQFILSSKKLLLSDSGFYLCAWASGSAYEQYFGPGTRLTVT.

The gene calls are TRBV5-4 and TRBJ2-3; 9 bases agree with TRBD1. The junction had 10 bases not matched to a gene; V was cut back by 4 bases and J by 4 bases. There are 16 residues in the CDR3. Per germline, CDR1 SGHNT and CDR2 YYREEE (reference sequence). CDR3 sequence (DNA): TGTGCCAGCAGCCCGAAACGACAGGGGGTAGCAGATACGCAGTATTTT. It is translated as CASSPKRQGVADTQYF.

The chain couples TRBV5-1 to TRBJ2-1; 10 bases are shared with TRBD2. The CDR3 consists of 16 residues. The germline gives CDR1 SGHRS, CDR2 YFSETQ. The junction had 6 bases not matched to a gene; V was cut back by 0 bases and J by 6 bases. CDR3 residues: CASSLVSSSGGNEQFF. The CDR3 region has the DNA TGCGCCAGCAGCTTGGTCTCGTCTAGCGGGGGCAATGAGCAGTTCTTC.

The rearrangement joins TRBV2 to TRBJ2-2; 7 nucleotides match TRBD1. J lost 4 bases, V lost 6 bases, and 11 bases had no gene match. This CDR3 region has 16 residues. Germline V gives CDR1 SNHLY, CDR2 FYNNEI. The CDR3 bases are TGTGCCAGCAGGCCGGGACAGACCTCCCCCACCGGGGAGCTGTTTTTT. Its translation: CASRPGQTSPTGELFF.

This chain uses TRBV5-4 with TRBJ2-7; D is perhaps TRBD2 (6 bases). The CDR3 contains 12 residues. Germline CDR1 reads SGHNT; CDR2 reads YYREEE (reference sequence). Trimming took 3 bases from V and 7 from J, leaving 11 bases between them. CDR3 sequence reads: CASSSKAGEQYF. In DNA, the CDR3 is TGTGCCAGCAGCTCCAAGGCGGGAGAGCAGTACTTC.

This clone was seen only once. This chain uses TRBV6-2 or TRBV6-3 with TRBJ1-5; D is uncertain. V was shortened by 0 bases and J by 7 bases, with 19 bases between the two germline ends. The CDR3 totals 17 residues. From germline, CDR1 is MNHEY and CDR2 SVGEGT. CDR3 nucleotide sequence: TGTGCCAGCAGTTACTCTGAGGGCCGGCCCGCGGGACAGCCCCAGCATTTT. Translating gives CASSYSEGRPAGQPQHF.

The V call is TRBV5-1, the J call TRBJ1-4; TRBD1 matches at 10 bases. With V trimmed by 3 bases and J by 4 bases, 6 bases remained unmatched. The CDR3 is 16 amino acids. Germline CDR1 SGHRS, CDR2 YFSETQ. The CDR3 nucleotides are TGCGCCAGCAGCTCGACAGGGGGCAGTGTTAATGAAAAACTGTTTTTT. This sequence encodes CASSSTGGSVNEKLFF.

This chain joins TRBV15 and TRBJ1-2, with 9 bases aligning to TRBD1. The CDR3 covers 15 residues. Trimming removed 0 bases from V and 2 bases from J; junction bases left unmatched: 1. Germline assignment: CDR1 LNHNV and CDR2 YYDKDF (reference sequence). The CDR3 is CATSRDGQGNYGYTF. The CDR3 DNA reads as TGTGCCACCAGCAGAGACGGACAGGGGAACTATGGCTACACCTTC.

This clone has more than one count but fewer than ten. The chain uses TRBV5-1 and TRBJ2-5; the match to TRBD1 covers 11 bases. The V gene's germline CDR1 is SGHRS and CDR2 YFSETQ. This CDR3 contains 15 residues. J lost 5 bases, V lost 0 bases, and 3 bases had no gene match. The CDR3 sequence: CASSLGTGGSETQYF. CDR3 nucleotide sequence: TGCGCCAGCAGCTTGGGGACAGGGGGCTCGGAGACCCAGTACTTC.

The chain joins TRBV3-1 (or the pseudogene TRBV3-2) to TRBJ1-4; TRBD1 might be the D (6 bases). The CDR3 extends over 13 amino acids. With 4 bases removed from V and 8 bases from J, the gap between germline ends came to 11 bases. Per the germline V gene, CDR1 is LGHDT and CDR2 is YNNKEL (reference sequence). The DNA for the CDR3 is TGTGCCAGCAGCCTTCGGACAGCAGAAAAACTGTTTTTT. This encodes CASSLRTAEKLFF.

There are a few counts of this clone. V is TRBV2 and J is TRBJ2-5, with a possible D match to TRBD1 (6 bases). CDR3 length equals 13 residues. Trimming cost V 5 bases and J 4 bases, with 11 bases left between them. From germline, CDR1 is SNHLY and CDR2 FYNNEI. The CDR3 coding sequence is TGTGCCAGCAGTAGAACAGGGAGAGAGACCCAGTACTTC. As protein: CASSRTGRETQYF.

The gene calls are TRBV7-9 and TRBJ2-3, with D maybe TRBD2 (5 bases). The ends were cut back, 3 bases at V and 2 bases at J, with 9 bases in the middle. The length of the CDR3 is 14 residues. Germline V lookup: CDR1 SEHNR, CDR2 FQNEAQ (reference sequence). In DNA form, the CDR3 reads TGTGCCAGCAGCTTGGACGGGAACACAGATACGCAGTATTTT. It encodes CASSLDGNTDTQYF. Full variable domain (outside the CDR3, taken from reference TRBV7-9 and TRBJ2-3): DTGVSQNPRHKITKRGQNVTFRCDPISEHNRLYWYRQTLGQGPEFLTYFQNEAQLEKSRLLSDRFSAERPKGSFSTLEIQRTEQGDSAMYLCASSLDGNTDTQYFGPGTRLTVL.

The gene calls are TRBV10-3 and TRBJ2-2; 7 positions match TRBD1. V lost 6 bases and J lost 2; bases outside the gene matches: 6. The V gene's germline CDR1 is ENHRY and CDR2 SYGVKD. This CDR3 has 15 amino acids. CDR3 region: CAISARDSNTGELFF. Written as DNA, the CDR3 is TGTGCCATCAGCGCCCGGGACAGCAACACCGGGGAGCTGTTTTTT.

This clone has more than one count but fewer than ten. The chain employs TRBV2 and TRBJ1-1; 12 nucleotides match TRBD1. The CDR3 has 16 residues. Germline trimming cut 3 bases from V and 8 bases from J; bases unmatched to any gene: 10. Germline lookup yields CDR1 SNHLY and CDR2 FYNNEI. CDR3 coding DNA: TGTGCCAGCAGTGAGGTGTTCGGGACAGGGGGCCTCGAAGCTTTCTTT. Translating gives CASSEVFGTGGLEAFF. Full variable domain (outside the CDR3, taken from reference TRBV2 and TRBJ1-1): EPEVTQTPSHQVTQMGQEVILRCVPISNHLYFYWYRQILGQKVEFLVSFYNNEISEKSEIFDDQFSVERPDGSNFTLKIRSTKLEDSAMYFCASSEVFGTGGLEAFFGQGTRLTVV.

The J gene is TRBJ2-2, the V gene TRBV7-6; 9 bases agree with TRBD1. Trimming removed 5 bases from V and 4 bases from J; junction bases left unmatched: 14. Looked up from germline, CDR1 is SGHVS and CDR2 is FNYEAQ. This CDR3 comprises 18 residues. The CDR3 here is CASSLTGGGMIRTGELFF. The CDR3 nucleotides read TGTGCCAGCAGCCTCACAGGGGGCGGAATGATTCGCACCGGGGAGCTGTTTTTT. Full variable domain (rest looked up from reference TRBV7-6 and TRBJ2-2): GAGVSQSPRYKVTKRGQDVALRCDPISGHVSLYWYRQALGQGPEFLTYFNYEAQQDKSGLPNDRFSAERPEGSISTLTIQRTEQRDSAMYRCASSLTGGGMIRTGELFFGEGSRLTVL.

The chain carries TRBV18 and TRBJ1-2; D might be TRBD1 (6 bases). Germline V CDR1 and CDR2: KGHSH, LQKENI. CDR3 length: 13 residues. The germline V and J ends were trimmed by 6 bases and 2 bases, with 10 bases remaining between them. This chain's CDR3 is CASSAGANYGYTF. The DNA for the CDR3 is TGTGCCAGCTCGGCAGGGGCGAACTATGGCTACACCTTC.

This clone appeared a few times. The rearrangement joins TRBV2 to TRBJ1-2; TRBD1 aligns across 9 bases. CDR1 is SNHLY, CDR2 FYNNEI, per germline. J lost 8 bases, V lost 7 bases, and 14 bases had no gene match. The CDR3 spans 15 residues. The CDR3 region is CASTRLTGGWGGYTF. In DNA form, the CDR3 reads TGTGCCAGCACCCGGTTAACAGGGGGCTGGGGCGGCTACACCTTC.

Here the CDR3 reads CASSQDGQSNYGYTF. The CDR3, as DNA: TGCGCCAGCAGCCAAGATGGGCAGTCTAACTATGGCTACACCTTC. The genes are TRBV4-3 and TRBJ1-2; D remains ambiguous. Germline-derived CDR1 and CDR2 are LGHNA and YSLEER. The CDR3 totals 15 residues. Trimming shortened V by 0 bases and J by 0 bases, and 8 bases separated the two germline ends.

The rearrangement links TRBV5-1 to TRBJ2-1; D is possibly TRBD2 (6 bases). V gave up 0 bases and J gave up 0 bases, with 19 bases separating them. The CDR3 totals 19 residues. Per germline, CDR1 SGHRS and CDR2 YFSETQ. The CDR3, as DNA: TGCGCCAGCAGCTTGGGACAACGTAGCGGCGCGGACTCCTACAATGAGCAGTTCTTC. Translation gives CASSLGQRSGADSYNEQFF.

This chain joins TRBV19 and TRBJ1-1, with 10 bases fitting TRBD1. The CDR3 runs to 15 residues. The V gene end was trimmed by 5 bases and the J gene end by 0 bases; junction bases not matched to a gene: 3. Germline CDR1 reads LNHDA; CDR2 reads SQIVND (reference sequence). The CDR3 DNA sequence: TGTGCCAGTAGTGTGGGACAGGGGTTGAACACTGAAGCTTTCTTT. Its translation: CASSVGQGLNTEAFF.

This clone was recorded many times. Here the CDR3 DNA reads TGTGCCAGCAGCTTGCAACAGGTTCATCACAATGAGCAGTTCTTC. It specifies CASSLQQVHHNEQFF. The chain combines TRBV5-4 with TRBJ2-1; TRBD1 might be the D (5 bases). The length of the CDR3 is 15 residues. Germline CDR1 is SGHNT and CDR2 is YYREEE (reference sequence). V lost 1 base, J lost 5 bases, and 13 bases lay in between.

This clone is a singleton in its sample. This chain uses TRBV6-6 with TRBJ2-7; D may be TRBD1 (6 bases). The CDR3 extends over 14 amino acids. With 3 bases removed from V and 6 bases from J, the gap between germline ends came to 15 bases. Germline assignment: CDR1 MNHNY and CDR2 SVGAGI (reference sequence). CDR3 residues: CASSYQGYGLEQYF. The CDR3 nucleotides read TGTGCCAGCAGTTATCAGGGGTACGGTCTCGAGCAGTACTTC.

This chain uses TRBV7-8 with TRBJ2-7; D unresolved. CDR1 is SGHVS and CDR2 is FQNEAQ in the germline V gene. V was trimmed by 5 bases and J by 5 bases, leaving 10 bases between them. This CDR3 has 12 amino acids. CDR3 sequence (DNA): TGTGCCAGCAGCCCTCAGGCCCACGAGCAGTACTTC. It specifies CASSPQAHEQYF.

V gene TRBV27 combines with J gene TRBJ2-7; 10 bases map to TRBD2. The length of the CDR3 is 17 residues. Germline lookup yields CDR1 MNHEY and CDR2 SMNVEV (reference sequence). Trimming removed 5 bases from V and 3 bases from J; junction bases left unmatched: 13. For the CDR3, the DNA is TGTGCCAGCAGTCACCTCCCCGGACTAGCGGCCAGCTACGAGCAGTACTTC. This gives the protein CASSHLPGLAASYEQYF.

The chain joins TRBV6-1 to TRBJ2-5; D might be TRBD2 (7 bases). The germline V gene has CDR1 MNHNS and CDR2 SASEGT. Trimming left V 3 bases short and J 3 bases short, with 11 bases between. The length of the CDR3 is 14 residues. CDR3 region: CASSDRGREETQYF. For the CDR3, the DNA is TGTGCCAGCAGTGATAGGGGGAGGGAAGAGACCCAGTACTTC.

CDR3 sequence reads: CAWTMGHLNTGELFF. CDR3 DNA sequence: TGTGCCTGGACTATGGGACACCTTAACACCGGGGAGCTGTTTTTT. The chain recombines TRBV30 with TRBJ2-2; possibly TRBD1 for D (6 bases). The CDR3 contains 15 residues. The germline CDR1 and CDR2 sequences are GTSNPN and SVGIG (reference sequence). V dropped 4 bases and J dropped 2 bases, with 14 bases sitting between them.

This clone was detected once. The CDR3 DNA sequence: TGTGCCAGCAGTTTTATAGCGGGGGGGCCGTTGGGGACAGATACGCAGTATTTT. It codes for CASSFIAGGPLGTDTQYF. J is TRBJ2-3 and V is TRBV27; 11 nucleotides agree with TRBD2. The germline CDR1 and CDR2 sequences are MNHEY and SMNVEV (reference sequence). V was pared by 3 bases and J by 3 bases, with 11 bases of the junction left unmatched. CDR3 size: 18 residues.

The chain combines TRBV19 with TRBJ1-2, with TRBD1 matching over 7 bases. CDR1 is LNHDA, CDR2 SQIVND, per germline (reference sequence). The CDR3 has 17 residues. Unmatched junction bases numbered 17, after V lost 7 bases and J lost 3 bases. CDR3: CASNPTGFMREDYGYTF. The CDR3 DNA sequence: TGTGCCAGTAACCCGACAGGGTTCATGAGAGAAGACTATGGCTACACCTTC.